The next 32 T cell receptor beta chains were all read from a single sample in a study of tumor-infiltrating lymphocytes in primary liver carcinoma. Synthesis of TCR beta cDNA was carried out from about 500 ng total RNA with a constant-region primer. Libraries of TCR beta came from three nested multiplex PCR rounds with slightly modified ARM-PCR. For approximately 11 cycles apiece, the opening two PCR rounds ran with TRBV1-TRBV30 forward primers and a C-beta reverse primer. TCRdb called the multiplex PCR reads again in MiXCR, with one record for every CDR3 protein. The sample shows hundreds of thousands of distinct CDR3 sequences, almost 60% of them seen only once. Germline DNA was also extracted, and blood RNA was taken from unsorted whole blood. Sequencing was done on a sample of peripheral blood. The receptors shown here come from a woman in her 30s with primary liver carcinoma and hepatitis B virus infection.

Worth noting for this clonotype: It is likely a read error, because the conserved phenylalanine at the end of the CDR3 is missing. J is TRBJ2-1 and V is TRBV6-2 or TRBV6-3, with 9 bases aligning to TRBD2. The CDR3 length is 20 residues. The V gene end was trimmed by 0 bases and the J gene end by 0 bases; junction bases not matched to a gene: 12. Germline V lookup: CDR1 MNHEY, CDR2 SVGEGT. CDR3 sequence: CASSYSPLAGAGGSYNEQFL. The CDR3 coding sequence is TGTGCCAGCAGTTACTCTCCTTTAGCGGGAGCAGGGGGCTCCTACAATGAGCAGTTCTTA.

This clonotype showed up many times. V is TRBV12-3 or TRBV12-4 and J is TRBJ2-1; no reliable D call. The germline V and J ends were trimmed by 2 bases and 10 bases, with 9 bases remaining between them. This CDR3 is 12 amino acids long. The CDR3 nucleotides are TGTGCCAGCAGTTTAAGGCTTGACGAGCAGTTCTTC. It yields the protein CASSLRLDEQFF.

There are many counts of this clonotype. The chain recombines TRBV5-5 with TRBJ2-2; unclear D gene. V was pared by 1 base and J by 8 bases, with 6 bases between. Germline CDR1 SGHKS, CDR2 YYEKEE (reference sequence). This CDR3 region has 12 residues. CDR3 nucleotides: TGTGCCAGCAGCTTGTTTGGGGGGGAGCTGTTTTTT. Residues: CASSLFGGELFF.

This clonotype was recorded a few times. One junction end does not reproduce the germline sequence, and a read error may be involved. V and J are TRBV28 and TRBJ2-3, with a possible D match to TRBD1 (6 bases). Germline V lookup: CDR1 MDHEN, CDR2 SYDVKM. This CDR3 has 13 residues. The DNA for the CDR3 is TGTGCCAGCGAGGGACAATACACAGATGCGCAGTATTTT. It yields the protein CASEGQYTDAQYF.

This clonotype has just a few counts. V and J are TRBV6-5 and TRBJ2-5; 9 positions match TRBD2. Germline trimming cut 6 bases from V and 3 bases from J; bases unmatched to any gene: 14. Germline-derived CDR1 and CDR2 are MNHEY and SVGAGI. The CDR3 spans 17 residues. CDR3 region: CASRGLLRLAGKETQYF. CDR3 DNA: TGTGCCAGCAGGGGGTTACTCCGGCTAGCGGGAAAAGAGACCCAGTACTTC.

This clonotype came up once. Mismatch with germline at one junction end may stem from a read error. The rearrangement links TRBV29-1 to TRBJ1-2; tentative D call: TRBD1 (6 bases). Germline CDR1 is SQVTM and CDR2 is ANQGSEA. CDR3 size: 15 residues. The CDR3 reads CSVELRAGASYDYTF. Written as DNA, the CDR3 is TGCAGCGTTGAACTCCGTGCGGGGGCAAGCTATGACTACACCTTC. Filled out from reference TRBV29-1 and TRBJ1-2, the complete variable domain reads SAVISQKPSRDICQRGTSLTIQCQVDSQVTMMFWYRQQPGQSLTLIATANQGSEATYESGFVIDKFPISRPNLTFSTLTVSNMSPEDSSIYLCSVELRAGASYDYTFGSGTRLTVV.

This clonotype has more than one count but fewer than ten. The chain joins TRBV5-1 to TRBJ2-2, with TRBD2 identical over 7 bases. Germline assignment: CDR1 SGHRS and CDR2 YFSETQ. J was trimmed by 6 bases and V by 2 bases; bases with no gene match: 10. The CDR3 has 16 amino acids. The CDR3 DNA follows: TGCGCCAGCAGCTTACTAGTGGGAGGGCCTGCCGGGGAGCTGTTTTTT. Translating gives CASSLLVGGPAGELFF.

Points on this clonotype: Since the CDR3 does not end with the conserved phenylalanine or tryptophan, this likely comes from a read error. The chain has TRBV12-3 or TRBV12-4 and TRBJ1-1, with D tentatively TRBD1 (5 bases). This CDR3 has 15 amino acids. The V end lost 2 bases, the J end lost 0 bases, and 10 bases lay between the germline ends. Here the CDR3 DNA reads TGTGCCAGCAGTTTAATGGGGGGGATGAACACTGAAGCTTTCCTT. Translating it yields CASSLMGGMNTEAFL.

Concerning this clonotype itself: Just one base apart from a much larger clone, this may be a read error. The chain couples TRBV12-3 or TRBV12-4 to TRBJ1-1; D ambiguous. V was trimmed by 2 bases and J by 6 bases, leaving 10 bases between them. The CDR3 extends over 13 amino acids. The CDR3 DNA reads TGTGCCAGCAGTTTACATGGGAAGTCTGAAGCTTTCTTT. Its translation is CASSLHGKSEAFF.

The V call is TRBV5-6, the J call TRBJ1-1; D unresolved. Germline values: CDR1 SGHDT, CDR2 YYEEEE. This CDR3 is 12 amino acids long. The germline V and J ends were trimmed by 7 bases and 6 bases, with 13 bases remaining between them. This CDR3 is CASFHGVAEAFF. CDR3 nucleotides: TGTGCCAGCTTCCACGGGGTAGCTGAAGCTTTCTTT.

The rearrangement uses TRBV30 and TRBJ1-3; D perhaps matches TRBD1 (5 bases). The CDR3 has 17 residues. Germline values: CDR1 GTSNPN, CDR2 SVGIG (reference sequence). Deletions cut 3 bases from V and 0 bases from J, with 18 bases between. The CDR3 sequence: CAWSVTEGTFSGNTIYF. Here the CDR3 DNA reads TGTGCCTGGAGCGTCACCGAGGGGACCTTCTCTGGAAACACCATATATTTT.

As to this clonotype: This may be a read error, as it is one base from a much larger clone. The conserved phenylalanine or tryptophan normally closing the CDR3 is absent here, so this likely arose from a read error. The CDR3 nucleotides are TGTGCCAGCAGCTCTGGACTAGCCTACAATGAGCAGTTCCTC. Translating gives CASSSGLAYNEQFL. This rearrangement joins TRBV12-3 or TRBV12-4 to TRBJ2-1; 7 bases fit TRBD2. V lost 6 bases to trimming and J lost 2 bases; unmatched junction nucleotides: 4. This CDR3 is built from 14 residues.

This clonotype was seen at least ten times. This chain links TRBV11-2 with TRBJ2-1, with TRBD2 as a possible D gene (5 bases). This CDR3 region has 13 residues. Per germline, CDR1 SGHAT and CDR2 FQNNGV. With 8 bases removed from V and 9 bases from J, the gap between germline ends came to 17 bases. The chain's CDR3 is CASRRTRSGEQFF. In DNA form, the CDR3 reads TGTGCCAGCCGCAGAACCAGAAGCGGTGAGCAGTTCTTC.

This clonotype was counted many times. V gene TRBV6-6 combines with J gene TRBJ2-1, with unresolved D. The V end lost 7 bases, the J end lost 6 bases, and 13 bases lay between the germline ends. The V gene's germline CDR1 is MNHNY and CDR2 SVGAGI (reference sequence). The CDR3 covers 13 residues. Here the CDR3 DNA reads TGTGCCAGCACCAAACTCCCGCCCAATGAGCAGTTCTTC. Its protein product is CASTKLPPNEQFF.

As regards this clonotype: A read error may produce the germline difference seen at one junction end. The chain carries TRBV11-2 and TRBJ2-1; possible D gene TRBD2, 5 bases. CDR1 is SGHAT, CDR2 FQNNGV, per germline. This CDR3 has 15 residues. The CDR3 region has the DNA TGTGCCAGCAGCAGCAATAGCGTTCCCTACAGTGAGCAGTTCTTC. As protein: CASSSNSVPYSEQFF. The complete variable domain, with remaining parts taken from reference TRBV11-2 and TRBJ2-1, reads EAGVAQSPRYKIIEKRQSVAFWCNPISGHATLYWYQQILGQGPKLLIQFQNNGVVDDSQLPKDRFSAERLKGVDSTLKIQPAKLEDSAVYLCASSSNSVPYSEQFFGPGTRLTVL.

This chain links TRBV12-3 or TRBV12-4 with TRBJ2-1; TRBD1 might be the D (6 bases). This CDR3 has 11 residues. V was pared by 9 bases and J by 9 bases, with 12 bases between. In nucleotides, the CDR3 is TGTGCCAGTTCTCAGGGGATTGAGCAGTTCTTC. Amino acids: CASSQGIEQFF.

This clonotype has more than one count but fewer than ten. A read error may be the cause here, since a much bigger clone is one base away. The rearrangement joins TRBV10-2 to TRBJ2-1; no firm D call. Trimming removed 7 bases at V and 7 bases at J, with 11 bases between. From germline, CDR1 is WSHSY and CDR2 SAAADI. The CDR3 runs to 12 residues. CDR3 loop: CASNVTLNEQFF. CDR3 nucleotides: TGCGCCAGCAATGTCACCCTAAATGAGCAGTTCTTC.

This clonotype appeared once. A read error is possible here, since a much larger clone lies one base away. The chain carries TRBV12-3 or TRBV12-4 and TRBJ2-1, with a tentative D call TRBD2 (6 bases). CDR3 length: 15 amino acids. The CDR3 DNA is TGTGCCAGCAGTTTGGCGGGGCCTTCCTACAATGAGAAGTTCTTC. Amino acid sequence: CASSLAGPSYNEKFF.

As concerns this clonotype: The junction and the germline gene differ at one end; a read error may be behind it. The V gene is TRBV11-2, the J gene TRBJ2-3; 13 positions match TRBD2. This CDR3 has 19 residues. The germline V gene has CDR1 SGHAT and CDR2 FQNNGV. CDR3: CASSRRLAGGPVVTVTQYF. The CDR3 nucleotides read TGTGCCAGCAGCCGGAGACTAGCGGGAGGACCAGTCGTCACAGTTACGCAGTACTTT. Looking up the rest from reference TRBV11-2 and TRBJ2-3 gives the full variable domain: EAGVAQSPRYKIIEKRQSVAFWCNPISGHATLYWYQQILGQGPKLLIQFQNNGVVDDSQLPKDRFSAERLKGVDSTLKIQPAKLEDSAVYLCASSRRLAGGPVVTVTQYFGPGTRLTVL.

With respect to this clonotype: This may arise from a read error, as a much more abundant clone is one base away. This chain connects TRBV6-5 to TRBJ1-1; no definite D call. Germline values: CDR1 MNHEY, CDR2 SVGAGI. Trimming shortened V by 0 bases and J by 8 bases, and 10 bases separated the two germline ends. This CDR3 spans 13 amino acids. The CDR3 here is CASSYSRSLEAFF. The CDR3 DNA is TGTGCCAGCAGTTACTCGCGGTCATTAGAAGCTTTCTTT.

This clonotype occurred a few times. The chain employs TRBV5-6 and TRBJ2-3; D unresolved. The CDR3 totals 13 residues. V shed 4 bases and J shed 6 bases, with 12 bases lying between them. Per germline, CDR1 SGHDT and CDR2 YYEEEE. Here the CDR3 reads CASSPAFMDTQYF. DNA of the CDR3: TGTGCCAGCAGCCCCGCATTCATGGATACGCAGTATTTT.

This clonotype was recorded only once. The V and J genes are TRBV16 and TRBJ1-1; D is ambiguous. Germline lookup yields CDR1 KGHSY and CDR2 FQNENV. The CDR3 is made up of 13 amino acids. The germline V and J ends were trimmed by 5 bases and 0 bases, with 7 bases remaining between them. The CDR3 coding sequence is TGTGCCAGCAGCGACGTGATGAACACTGAAGCTTTCTTT. It encodes CASSDVMNTEAFF.

In this sample, this clonotype turned up a few times. J is TRBJ2-3 and V is TRBV6-1, with TRBD2 as a possible D gene (6 bases). Trimming took off 0 bases at V and 3 bases at J, with 10 bases between the two ends. In germline, CDR1 is MNHNS, CDR2 SASEGT. The CDR3 extends over 15 amino acids. CDR3 region: CASSEAAGLTDTQYF. The CDR3 DNA sequence: TGTGCCAGCAGTGAAGCCGCGGGGTTAACAGATACGCAGTATTTT.

Points on this clonotype: At one boundary the junction diverges from the germline segment, which might be a read error. This chain uses TRBV11-2 with TRBJ1-5; D is unclear. Per germline, CDR1 SGHAT and CDR2 FQNNGV. The CDR3 length is 13 residues. The CDR3 DNA sequence: TGTGCCAGCAGCTCCGGAAGATGTCAGCCCCAGCATTTC. Its translation: CASSSGRCQPQHF.

On this clonotype: Relative to the germline gene, one junction end is altered; a read error may explain this. The chain has TRBV7-8 and TRBJ2-7, with 7 nucleotides matching TRBD2. The germline V gene has CDR1 SGHVS and CDR2 FQNEAQ. The CDR3 has 14 residues. The CDR3 here is CASNLARGSYEQYF. The CDR3 nucleotides read TGTGCCAGCAACTTAGCGCGGGGGAGCTACGAGCAGTACTTC.

A note on this clonotype: The conserved closing phenylalanine or tryptophan is absent in this CDR3, likely reflecting a read error. The chain couples TRBV7-8 to TRBJ2-2; the D gene is possibly TRBD1 (5 bases). This CDR3 comprises 13 residues. CDR1 and CDR2 (germline): SGHVS, FQNEAQ. Trimming removed 3 bases at V and 6 bases at J, with 8 bases between. CDR3 sequence: CASSFRVPGELFL. CDR3 DNA: TGTGCCAGCAGCTTCAGGGTCCCCGGGGAGCTGTTTTTA.

As concerns this clonotype: No conserved phenylalanine or tryptophan ends this CDR3, so it is likely a read error. The rearrangement joins TRBV11-3 to TRBJ2-1; 7 bases agree with TRBD1. Germline CDR1 is SGHNT and CDR2 is YENEEA. CDR3 length equals 15 residues. The junction had 3 bases not matched to a gene; V was cut back by 1 base and J by 3 bases. The CDR3 loop reads CASSLGAGGYNEQFL. The CDR3 DNA is TGTGCCAGCAGCTTAGGGGCAGGGGGCTACAATGAGCAGTTCCTC.

This clonotype has just a few counts. The germline gene is not matched at one end of the junction; a read error may be the cause. The rearrangement joins TRBV5-4 to TRBJ2-1; the D is unclear. The CDR3 runs to 13 residues. Germline CDR1 reads SGHNT; CDR2 reads YYREEE (reference sequence). CDR3 in DNA: TGCGCCAGCAGCCCCAGTTGGGACAATGAGCAGTTCTTC. It codes for CASSPSWDNEQFF.

This clonotype was recorded many times. The J gene is TRBJ1-2, the V gene TRBV11-2, with TRBD1 matching over 7 bases. Germline V gene sequence: CDR1 SGHAT, CDR2 FQNNGV. With V trimmed by 5 bases and J by 6 bases, 9 bases remained unmatched. CDR3 size: 14 residues. The CDR3 nucleotides are TGTGCCAGCAGCCTGACAGGGAGAAGGGATGGCTACACCTTC. Residues: CASSLTGRRDGYTF. Full variable domain (remainder filled in from reference TRBV11-2 and TRBJ1-2): EAGVAQSPRYKIIEKRQSVAFWCNPISGHATLYWYQQILGQGPKLLIQFQNNGVVDDSQLPKDRFSAERLKGVDSTLKIQPAKLEDSAVYLCASSLTGRRDGYTFGSGTRLTVV.

The rearrangement links TRBV28 to TRBJ2-6; no definite D call. Per the germline V gene, CDR1 is MDHEN and CDR2 is SYDVKM. The CDR3 is made up of 12 amino acids. V shed 6 bases and J shed 4 bases, with 4 bases lying between them. CDR3 residues: CASRQGANVLTF. CDR3 nucleotides: TGTGCCAGCAGACAGGGGGCCAACGTCCTGACTTTC.

The chain couples TRBV7-9 to TRBJ2-2; D might be TRBD1 or TRBD2, each matching 5 bases. CDR1 and CDR2 from the germline V gene are SEHNR and FQNEAQ (reference sequence). V gave up 4 bases and J gave up 8 bases, with 23 bases separating them. CDR3 length equals 17 residues. The CDR3 reads CASSYSAATGARGELFF. The CDR3, as DNA: TGTGCCAGCAGCTACTCGGCGGCGACCGGGGCCAGGGGGGAGCTGTTTTTT.

Of note for this clonotype: A much more abundant neighbour one base away suggests this may be a read error. The genes are TRBV5-5 and TRBJ2-7; no firm D call. CDR1 SGHKS and CDR2 YYEKEE come from the germline V gene (reference sequence). CDR3 length: 14 residues. CDR3 residues: CASSLARTTYEQHF. The CDR3 bases are TGTGCCAGCAGCTTGGCGCGAACAACCTACGAGCAGCACTTC.